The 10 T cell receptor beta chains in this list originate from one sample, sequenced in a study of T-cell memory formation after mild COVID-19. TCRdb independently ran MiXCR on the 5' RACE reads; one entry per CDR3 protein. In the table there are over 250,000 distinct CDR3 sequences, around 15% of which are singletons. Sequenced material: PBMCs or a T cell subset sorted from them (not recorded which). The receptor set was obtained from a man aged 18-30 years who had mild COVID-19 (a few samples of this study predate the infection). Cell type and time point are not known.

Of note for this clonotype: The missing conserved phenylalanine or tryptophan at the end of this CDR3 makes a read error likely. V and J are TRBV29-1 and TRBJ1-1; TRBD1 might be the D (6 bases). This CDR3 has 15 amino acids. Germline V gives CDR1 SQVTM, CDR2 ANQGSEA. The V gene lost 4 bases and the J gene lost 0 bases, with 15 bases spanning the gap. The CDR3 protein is CSVGPLGHLNTEAFL. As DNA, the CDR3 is TGCAGCGTTGGCCCCCTGGGACACTTGAACACTGAAGCTTTCCTT.

For the CDR3, the DNA is TGTGCCAGCAGCTTTGGACAGGGGTTCAACACCGGGGAGCTGTTTTTT. It specifies CASSFGQGFNTGELFF. V gene TRBV5-5 combines with J gene TRBJ2-2, with 9 positions matching TRBD1. The CDR3 totals 16 residues. Germline CDR1 is SGHKS and CDR2 is YYEKEE (reference sequence). After removal of 2 bases from V and 2 bases from J, the junction contained 4 bases not matched to a gene.

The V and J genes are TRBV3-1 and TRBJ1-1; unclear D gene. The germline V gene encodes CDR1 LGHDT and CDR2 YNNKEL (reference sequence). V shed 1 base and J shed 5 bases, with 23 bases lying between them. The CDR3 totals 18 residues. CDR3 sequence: CASSQVQSGGPLETEAFF. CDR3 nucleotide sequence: TGTGCCAGCAGCCAAGTCCAAAGCGGCGGTCCGTTGGAGACTGAAGCTTTCTTT.

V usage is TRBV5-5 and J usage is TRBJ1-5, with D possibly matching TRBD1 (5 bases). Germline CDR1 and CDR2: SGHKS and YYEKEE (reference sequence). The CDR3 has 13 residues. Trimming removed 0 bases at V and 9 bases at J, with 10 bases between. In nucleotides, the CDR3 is TGTGCCAGCAGCTTGGGGGTCCAGGGGCCCCAGCATTTT. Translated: CASSLGVQGPQHF.

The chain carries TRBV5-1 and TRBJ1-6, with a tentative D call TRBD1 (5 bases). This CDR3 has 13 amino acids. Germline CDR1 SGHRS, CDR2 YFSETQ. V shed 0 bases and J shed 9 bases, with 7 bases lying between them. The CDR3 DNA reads TGCGCCAGCAGCTTGGGGGGGTTTTCACCCCTCCACTTT. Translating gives CASSLGGFSPLHF.

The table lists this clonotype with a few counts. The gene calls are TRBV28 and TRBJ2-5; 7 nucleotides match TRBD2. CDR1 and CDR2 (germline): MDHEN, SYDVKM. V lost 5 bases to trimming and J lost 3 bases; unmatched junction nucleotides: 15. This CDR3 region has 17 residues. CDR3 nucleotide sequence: TGTGCCAGCAGTCACCCATACAGGCTAGCGGAGAAAGAGACCCAGTACTTC. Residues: CASSHPYRLAEKETQYF.

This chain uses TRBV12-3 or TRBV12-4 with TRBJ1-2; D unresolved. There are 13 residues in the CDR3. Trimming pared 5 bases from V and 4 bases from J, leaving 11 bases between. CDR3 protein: CASSVGTAYGYTF. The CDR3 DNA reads TGTGCCAGCAGTGTAGGAACGGCCTATGGCTACACCTTC.

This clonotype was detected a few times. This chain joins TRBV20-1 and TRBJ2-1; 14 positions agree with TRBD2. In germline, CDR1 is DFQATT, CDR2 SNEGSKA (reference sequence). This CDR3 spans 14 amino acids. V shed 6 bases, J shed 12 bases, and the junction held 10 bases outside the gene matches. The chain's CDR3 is CSAVGLAGGHPQFF. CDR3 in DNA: TGCAGTGCCGTCGGACTAGCGGGGGGCCATCCGCAGTTCTTC.

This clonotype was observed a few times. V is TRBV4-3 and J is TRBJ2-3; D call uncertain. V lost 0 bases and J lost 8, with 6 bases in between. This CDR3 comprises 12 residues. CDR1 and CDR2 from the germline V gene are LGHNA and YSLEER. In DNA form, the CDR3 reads TGCGCCAGCAGCCAAGACGGTGGTACGCAGTATTTT. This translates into CASSQDGGTQYF.

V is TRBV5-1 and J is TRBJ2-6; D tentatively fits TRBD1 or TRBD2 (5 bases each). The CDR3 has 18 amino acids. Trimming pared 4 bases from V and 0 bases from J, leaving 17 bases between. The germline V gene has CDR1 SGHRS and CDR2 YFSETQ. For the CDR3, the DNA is TGCGCCAGCAGCGGCTCCGTCGGGGCCCACTCTGGGGCCAACGTCCTGACTTTC. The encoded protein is CASSGSVGAHSGANVLTF. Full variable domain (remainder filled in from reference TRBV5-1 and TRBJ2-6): KAGVTQTPRYLIKTRGQQVTLSCSPISGHRSVSWYQQTPGQGLQFLFEYFSETQRNKGNFPGRFSGRQFSNSRSEMNVSTLELGDSALYLCASSGSVGAHSGANVLTFGAGSRLTVL.